This T cell receptor (beta chain) emerged from a study of identical twins. Unique molecular identifiers were present on the cDNA, which also gained a universal primer site by template switching. In TCRdb, the 5' RACE reads were re-called with MiXCR into one record per CDR3 protein. The data contain roughly 720,000 distinct CDR3 sequences, around a sixth of them singletons. The length of the CDR3 is 13 residues. V lost 6 bases to trimming and J lost 14 bases, with 19 bases between them. The sample holds a few counts of this clonotype. These same data were also listed under a study on T cells expressing NK-cell markers. That paper states: Within the sequenced cohort of eight donors, seven exhibited HCMV seropositivity and one was seronegative.

Sequenced material: PBMCs. The chain has TRBV12-3 or TRBV12-4 and TRBJ1-4; a possible D gene is TRBD1 (6 bases). The TCR sequence derives from a woman aged 18-29 years in good health. The CDR3, as DNA: TGTGCCAGCAGACCTGGGGGCCCGGGCGCTCTGTTTTTT. It is translated as CASRPGGPGALFF.